What follows describes a single T cell receptor (beta chain). Its antigen is not identified. This record comes from a study of T cells after yellow fever vaccination. Broader study findings: Repertoires sorted by FACS could include abundant clonotypes that are contaminants from the bulk population.

TCRdb re-analysed the 5' RACE reads in MiXCR, keeping a single row per CDR3 protein. The sample gives around 120,000 distinct CDR3 sequences, 13% to 15% of which show up once; 43% is in the top ten. V was pared by 4 bases and J by 4 bases, with 10 bases between. The CDR3 consists of 13 residues. Germline lookup yields CDR1 SGHDT and CDR2 YYEEEE. The rearrangement links TRBV5-6 to TRBJ2-3, with a possible D match to TRBD2 (6 bases). The sample here was CD8+ T cells sorted from PBMCs, taken 5 days after the yellow fever booster vaccination. The source of this sequence is a man aged 18 to 29 who received the YFV17D yellow fever vaccine. CDR3 nucleotides: TGTGCCAGCAGCCTACTAGCCGCAGATACGCAGTATTTT. The encoded protein is CASSLLAADTQYF.